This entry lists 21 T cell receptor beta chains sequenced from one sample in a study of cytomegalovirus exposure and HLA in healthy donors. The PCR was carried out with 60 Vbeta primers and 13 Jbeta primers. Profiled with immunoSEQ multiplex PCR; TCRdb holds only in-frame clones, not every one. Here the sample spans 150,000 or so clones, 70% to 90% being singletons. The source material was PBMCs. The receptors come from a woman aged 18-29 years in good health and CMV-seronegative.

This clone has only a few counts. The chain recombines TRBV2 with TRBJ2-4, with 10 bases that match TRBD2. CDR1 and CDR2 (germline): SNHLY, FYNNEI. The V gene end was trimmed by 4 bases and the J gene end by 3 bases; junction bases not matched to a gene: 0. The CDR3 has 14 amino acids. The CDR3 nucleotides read TGTGCCAGCAGTGGGACTAGCGGCAAAAACATTCAGTACTTC. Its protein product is CASSGTSGKNIQYF.

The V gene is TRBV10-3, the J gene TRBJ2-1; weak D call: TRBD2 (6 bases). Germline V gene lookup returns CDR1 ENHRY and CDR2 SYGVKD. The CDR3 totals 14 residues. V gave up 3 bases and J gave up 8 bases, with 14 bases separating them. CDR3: CAISEPGSSHEQFF. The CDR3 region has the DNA TGTGCCATCAGTGAACCCGGGAGCAGTCATGAGCAGTTCTTC.

CDR3 nucleotides: TGCGCCAGCAGCGATGCTGACAGGCCTTATGGCTACACCTTC. Its translation: CASSDADRPYGYTF. This rearrangement joins TRBV5-1 to TRBJ1-2; D possibly corresponds to TRBD1 (6 bases). This CDR3 spans 14 amino acids. The V gene's germline CDR1 is SGHRS and CDR2 YFSETQ. V was clipped by 4 bases and J by 5 bases, with 15 bases between them. Drawing the rest from reference TRBV5-1 and TRBJ1-2, the complete variable domain is KAGVTQTPRYLIKTRGQQVTLSCSPISGHRSVSWYQQTPGQGLQFLFEYFSETQRNKGNFPGRFSGRQFSNSRSEMNVSTLELGDSALYLCASSDADRPYGYTFGSGTRLTVV.

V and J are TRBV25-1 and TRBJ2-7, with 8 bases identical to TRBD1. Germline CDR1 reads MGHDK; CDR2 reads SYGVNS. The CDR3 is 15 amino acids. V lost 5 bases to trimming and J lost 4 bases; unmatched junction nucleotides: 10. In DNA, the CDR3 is TGTGCCAGCAGTAATGGACAGGGAGTCGCTTACGAGCAGTACTTC. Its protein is CASSNGQGVAYEQYF.

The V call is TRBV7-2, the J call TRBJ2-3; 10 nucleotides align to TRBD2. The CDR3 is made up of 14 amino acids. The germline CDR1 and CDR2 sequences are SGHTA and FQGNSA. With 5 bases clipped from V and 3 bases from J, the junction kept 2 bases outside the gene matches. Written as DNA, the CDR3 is TGTGCCAGCAGCCAACTAGCGGGGACAGATACGCAGTATTTT. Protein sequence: CASSQLAGTDTQYF.

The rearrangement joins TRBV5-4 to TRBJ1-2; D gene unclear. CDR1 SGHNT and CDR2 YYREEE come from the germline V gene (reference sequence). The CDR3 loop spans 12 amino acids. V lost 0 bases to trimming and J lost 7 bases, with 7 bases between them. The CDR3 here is CASSLASSGYTF. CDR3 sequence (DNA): TGTGCCAGCAGCTTGGCCAGTTCTGGCTACACCTTC.

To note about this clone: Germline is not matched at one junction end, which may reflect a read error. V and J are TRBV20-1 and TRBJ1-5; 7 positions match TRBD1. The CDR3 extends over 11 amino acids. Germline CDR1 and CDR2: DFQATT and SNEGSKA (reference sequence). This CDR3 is CSATMLDDRVF. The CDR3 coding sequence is TGCAGTGCTACTATGTTGGACGACAGGGTATTT.

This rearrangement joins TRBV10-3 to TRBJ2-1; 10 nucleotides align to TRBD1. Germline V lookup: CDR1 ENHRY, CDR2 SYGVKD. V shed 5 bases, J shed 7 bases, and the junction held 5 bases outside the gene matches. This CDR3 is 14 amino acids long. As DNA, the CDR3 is TGTGCCATCAGTCAACCGGGACAGGGGAATGAGCAGTTCTTC. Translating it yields CAISQPGQGNEQFF.

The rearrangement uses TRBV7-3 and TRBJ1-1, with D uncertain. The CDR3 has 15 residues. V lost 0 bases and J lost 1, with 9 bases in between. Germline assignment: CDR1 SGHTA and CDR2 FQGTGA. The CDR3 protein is CASSLTGRKNTEAFF. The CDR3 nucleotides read TGTGCCAGCAGCTTAACGGGCAGAAAGAACACTGAAGCTTTCTTT.

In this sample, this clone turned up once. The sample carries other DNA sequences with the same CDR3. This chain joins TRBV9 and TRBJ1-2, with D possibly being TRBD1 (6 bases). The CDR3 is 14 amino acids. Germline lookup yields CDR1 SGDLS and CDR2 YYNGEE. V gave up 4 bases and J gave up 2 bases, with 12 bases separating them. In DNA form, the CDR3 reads TGTGCCAGCAGCCCCCGCGGGGGCAACTATGGCTACACCTTC. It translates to CASSPRGGNYGYTF.

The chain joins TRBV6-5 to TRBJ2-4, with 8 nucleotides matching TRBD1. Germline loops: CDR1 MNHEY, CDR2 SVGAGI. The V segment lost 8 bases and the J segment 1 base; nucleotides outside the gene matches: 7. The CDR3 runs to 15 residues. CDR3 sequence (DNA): TGTGCCAGCCACAGGGGGTCAGGGGCCAAAAACATTCAGTACTTC. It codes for CASHRGSGAKNIQYF.

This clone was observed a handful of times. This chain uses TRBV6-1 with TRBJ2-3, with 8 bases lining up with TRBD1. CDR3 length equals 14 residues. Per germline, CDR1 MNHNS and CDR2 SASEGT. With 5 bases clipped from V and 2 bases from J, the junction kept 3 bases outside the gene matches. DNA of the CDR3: TGTGCCAGCAGTATCAGGGGGCTCACAGATACGCAGTATTTT. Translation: CASSIRGLTDTQYF.

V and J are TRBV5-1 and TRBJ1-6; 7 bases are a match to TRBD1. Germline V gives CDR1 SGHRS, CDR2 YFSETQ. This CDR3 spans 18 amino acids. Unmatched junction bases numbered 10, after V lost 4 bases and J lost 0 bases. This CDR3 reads CASSAGQTPRSYNSPLHF. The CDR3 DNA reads TGCGCCAGCAGCGCGGGACAGACCCCCCGCTCCTATAATTCACCCCTCCACTTT. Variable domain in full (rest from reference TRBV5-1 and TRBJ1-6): KAGVTQTPRYLIKTRGQQVTLSCSPISGHRSVSWYQQTPGQGLQFLFEYFSETQRNKGNFPGRFSGRQFSNSRSEMNVSTLELGDSALYLCASSAGQTPRSYNSPLHFGNGTRLTVT.

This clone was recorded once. The CDR3 spells CAWSVPGSNQPQHF. The DNA of the CDR3 is TGTGCCTGGAGTGTACCGGGGAGCAATCAGCCCCAGCATTTT. The rearrangement joins TRBV30 to TRBJ1-5; no clear D. Germline V gene sequence: CDR1 GTSNPN, CDR2 SVGIG (reference sequence). CDR3 length equals 14 residues. V shed 0 bases and J shed 1 base, with 7 bases lying between them.

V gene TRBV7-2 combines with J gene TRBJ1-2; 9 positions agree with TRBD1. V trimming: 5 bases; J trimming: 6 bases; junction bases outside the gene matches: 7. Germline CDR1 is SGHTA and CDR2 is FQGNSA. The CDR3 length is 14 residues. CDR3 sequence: CASSKRDRVHGYTF. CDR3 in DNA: TGTGCCAGCAGCAAACGGGACAGGGTCCATGGCTACACCTTC.

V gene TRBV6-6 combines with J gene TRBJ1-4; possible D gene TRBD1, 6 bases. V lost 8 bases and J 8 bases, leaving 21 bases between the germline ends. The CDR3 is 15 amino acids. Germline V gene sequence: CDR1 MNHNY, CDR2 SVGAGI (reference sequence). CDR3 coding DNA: TGTGCCAGCGGGGCAGGGGCCCCCCTTTGGGAAAAACTGTTTTTT. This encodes CASGAGAPLWEKLFF.

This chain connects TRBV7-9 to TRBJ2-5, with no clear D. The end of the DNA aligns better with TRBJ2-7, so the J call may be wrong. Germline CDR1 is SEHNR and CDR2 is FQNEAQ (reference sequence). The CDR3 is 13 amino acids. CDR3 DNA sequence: TGTGCCAGCAGCACCGCCCCGATTTCCGAGCAGTACTTC. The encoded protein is CASSTAPISEQYF.

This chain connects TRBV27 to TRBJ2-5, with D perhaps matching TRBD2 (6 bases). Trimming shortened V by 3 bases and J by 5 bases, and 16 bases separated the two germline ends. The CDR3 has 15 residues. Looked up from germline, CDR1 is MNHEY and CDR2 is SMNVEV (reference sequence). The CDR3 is CASSFVGGAGETQYF. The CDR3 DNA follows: TGTGCCAGCAGTTTTGTCGGTGGGGCGGGGGAGACCCAGTACTTC.

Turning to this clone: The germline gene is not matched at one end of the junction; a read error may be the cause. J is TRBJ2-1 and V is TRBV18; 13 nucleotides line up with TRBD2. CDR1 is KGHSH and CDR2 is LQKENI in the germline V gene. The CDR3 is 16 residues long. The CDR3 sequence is CASSAPGLAGYSEQFF. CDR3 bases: TGTGCCAGCTCAGCCCCGGGACTAGCGGGGTACAGTGAGCAGTTCTTC. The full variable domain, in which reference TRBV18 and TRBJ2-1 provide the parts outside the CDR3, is NAGVMQNPRHLVRRRGQEARLRCSPMKGHSHVYWYRQLPEEGLKFMVYLQKENIIDESGMPKERFSAEFPKEGPSILRIQQVVRGDSAAYFCASSAPGLAGYSEQFFGPGTRLTVL.

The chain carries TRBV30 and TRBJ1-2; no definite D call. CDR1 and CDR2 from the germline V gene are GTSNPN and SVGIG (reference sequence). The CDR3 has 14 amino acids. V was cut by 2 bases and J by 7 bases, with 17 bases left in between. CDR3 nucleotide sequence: TGTGCCTGGAGTCCAACGGTCGCGTCCCGTGGCTACACCTTC. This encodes CAWSPTVASRGYTF.

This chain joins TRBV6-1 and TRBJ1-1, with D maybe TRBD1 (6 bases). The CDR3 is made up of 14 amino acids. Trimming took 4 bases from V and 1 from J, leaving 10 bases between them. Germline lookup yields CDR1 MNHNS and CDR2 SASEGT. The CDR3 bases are TGTGCCAGCAGTGCCCCGACAGGGAACACTGAAGCTTTCTTT. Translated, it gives CASSAPTGNTEAFF.